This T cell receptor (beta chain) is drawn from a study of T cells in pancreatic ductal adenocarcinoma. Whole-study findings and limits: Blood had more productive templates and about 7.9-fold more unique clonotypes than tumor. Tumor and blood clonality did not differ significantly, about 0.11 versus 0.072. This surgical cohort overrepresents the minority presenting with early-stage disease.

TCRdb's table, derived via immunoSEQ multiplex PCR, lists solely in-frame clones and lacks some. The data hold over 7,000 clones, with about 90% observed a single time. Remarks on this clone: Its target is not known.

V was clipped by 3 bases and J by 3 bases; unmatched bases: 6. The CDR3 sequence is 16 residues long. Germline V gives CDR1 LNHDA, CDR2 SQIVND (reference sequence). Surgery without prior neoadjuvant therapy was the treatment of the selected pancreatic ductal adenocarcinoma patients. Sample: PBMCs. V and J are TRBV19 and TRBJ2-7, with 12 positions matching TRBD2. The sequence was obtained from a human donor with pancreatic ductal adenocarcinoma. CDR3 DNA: TGTGCCAGTAGTATCCAACGGACTAGCGGGGACTACGAGCAGTACTTC. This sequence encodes CASSIQRTSGDYEQYF.